These 30 T cell receptor beta chains originate from one sample sequenced in a study of cytomegalovirus exposure and HLA in healthy donors. With 60 Vbeta and 13 Jbeta primers, the PCR was carried out. Sequencing used immunoSEQ multiplex PCR; TCRdb keeps in-frame clones, though not all of them. The sample lists under 110,000 clones, about 81% occurring once. Sequencing input: PBMCs. The receptors were sampled from a male donor in good health and CMV-seropositive.

This clone has a single count. The chain uses TRBV27 and TRBJ2-7, with 7 nucleotides matching TRBD2. Germline V gene data show CDR1 as MNHEY and CDR2 as SMNVEV (reference sequence). This CDR3 spans 15 amino acids. V gave up 8 bases and J gave up 0 bases; unmatched junction bases: 10. The CDR3 DNA follows: TGTGCCAGCGGGTGGAGCGCTAGCGGCTCCTACGAGCAGTACTTC. As protein: CASGWSASGSYEQYF.

This clone was picked up a small number of times. This chain joins TRBV5-4 and TRBJ2-7; TRBD1 is a possible D gene (5 bases). Germline V lookup: CDR1 SGHNT, CDR2 YYREEE (reference sequence). V lost 0 bases to trimming and J lost 2 bases, with 15 bases between them. The CDR3 spans 16 residues. As DNA, the CDR3 is TGTGCCAGCAGCTTGGGGGCATCCCTAGGGGCCTACGAGCAGTACTTC. It translates to CASSLGASLGAYEQYF. The full variable domain, in which reference TRBV5-4 and TRBJ2-7 provide the parts outside the CDR3, is ETGVTQSPTHLIKTRGQQVTLRCSSQSGHNTVSWYQQALGQGPQFIFQYYREEENGRGNFPPRFSGLQFPNYSSELNVNALELDDSALYLCASSLGASLGAYEQYFGPGTRLTVT.

V is TRBV4-2 and J is TRBJ2-7; 8 bases line up with TRBD1. The CDR3 runs to 14 residues. The junction had 6 bases not matched to a gene; V was cut back by 5 bases and J by 3 bases. Germline CDR1 LGHNA, CDR2 YNFKEQ. The DNA of the CDR3 is TGTGCCAGCAGCACCCGACAGGGGAGCTACGAGCAGTACTTC. This gives the protein CASSTRQGSYEQYF.

This clone has more than one count but fewer than ten. The rearrangement links TRBV5-1 to TRBJ2-5; the D is unclear. V lost 6 bases and J lost 1, with 16 bases in between. From germline, CDR1 is SGHRS and CDR2 YFSETQ. The CDR3 covers 15 residues. The CDR3 region is CASTPSPVSQETQYF. The CDR3 region has the DNA TGCGCCAGCACTCCGAGCCCGGTTAGCCAAGAGACCCAGTACTTC.

The count of this clone is one. This chain joins TRBV4-1 and TRBJ2-3; 7 bases line up with TRBD2. V dropped 4 bases and J dropped 0; count of bases not matched to a gene: 7. This CDR3 has 16 residues. The germline V gene encodes CDR1 MGHRA and CDR2 YSYEKL. The CDR3 region has the DNA TGCGCCAGCAGCCGGGAGGGTAGAGCTAGCACAGATACGCAGTATTTT. It specifies CASSREGRASTDTQYF.

The rearrangement joins TRBV19 to TRBJ2-3; TRBD2 agrees at 7 bases. After removal of 1 base from V and 11 bases from J, the junction contained 12 bases not matched to a gene. This CDR3 spans 15 amino acids. Germline assignment: CDR1 LNHDA and CDR2 SQIVND (reference sequence). CDR3 sequence (DNA): TGTGCCAGTAGTATAGCGACTAGCTCGCTTCAAAGGCAGTATTTT. Encoded protein: CASSIATSSLQRQYF.

The chain recombines TRBV19 with TRBJ2-7, with 7 bases identical to TRBD1. Germline V gene data show CDR1 as LNHDA and CDR2 as SQIVND (reference sequence). V shed 6 bases, J shed 3 bases, and the junction held 8 bases outside the gene matches. The CDR3 spans 14 residues. CDR3 loop: CASSDHRGRYEQYF. The CDR3 DNA sequence: TGTGCCAGTAGCGACCACAGGGGTCGCTACGAGCAGTACTTC. The variable domain in full, with the rest retrieved from reference TRBV19 and TRBJ2-7, is DGGITQSPKYLFRKEGQNVTLSCEQNLNHDAMYWYRQDPGQGLRLIYYSQIVNDFQKGDIAEGYSVSREKKESFPLTVTSAQKNPTAFYLCASSDHRGRYEQYFGPGTRLTVT.

The chain couples TRBV28 to TRBJ2-3, with 10 positions matching TRBD2. The germline gives CDR1 MDHEN, CDR2 SYDVKM. Trimming at V came to 4 bases and at J to 2 bases, leaving 6 bases not matched to a gene. The CDR3 totals 16 residues. The DNA for the CDR3 is TGTGCCAGCAGTTGGGCCGGGACTAGCGACACAGATACGCAGTATTTT. Encoded protein: CASSWAGTSDTDTQYF.

The chain combines TRBV27 with TRBJ2-7; TRBD1 is a possible D gene (5 bases). CDR1 is MNHEY and CDR2 is SMNVEV in the germline V gene (reference sequence). V shed 8 bases and J shed 0 bases, with 11 bases lying between them. This CDR3 comprises 13 residues. CDR3: CASADRISYEQYF. The CDR3 DNA follows: TGTGCCAGCGCCGACAGAATCTCCTACGAGCAGTACTTC.

V is TRBV7-9 and J is TRBJ2-7; D possibly corresponds to TRBD1 (6 bases). The length of the CDR3 is 14 residues. Germline CDR1 SEHNR, CDR2 FQNEAQ (reference sequence). V lost 4 bases, J lost 0 bases, and 10 bases lay in between. CDR3 sequence: CASSSLDSSYEQYF. The CDR3 nucleotides read TGTGCCAGCAGCTCATTGGACAGCTCCTACGAGCAGTACTTC.

This clone was counted between two and nine times. The chain joins TRBV30 to TRBJ1-5; no firm D call. This CDR3 has 14 residues. Germline assignment: CDR1 GTSNPN and CDR2 SVGIG (reference sequence). The germline V and J ends were trimmed by 0 bases and 7 bases, with 13 bases remaining between them. Written as DNA, the CDR3 is TGTGCCTGGAGTGTACAACAACGAGGGCAGCCCCAGCATTTT. This codes for CAWSVQQRGQPQHF.

This clone was seen a single time. V usage is TRBV5-4 and J usage is TRBJ2-7; possible D gene TRBD1, 5 bases. The CDR3 totals 14 residues. V was shortened by 0 bases and J by 2 bases, with 9 bases between the two germline ends. Germline loops: CDR1 SGHNT, CDR2 YYREEE (reference sequence). The chain's CDR3 is CASSLVGATYEQYF. CDR3 coding DNA: TGTGCCAGCAGCTTGGTAGGGGCGACCTACGAGCAGTACTTC.

V gene TRBV7-6 combines with J gene TRBJ2-3; 9 nucleotides agree with TRBD2. Germline CDR1 reads SGHVS; CDR2 reads FNYEAQ. This CDR3 comprises 14 residues. The trim removed 3 bases at V and 4 bases at J, leaving 2 bases unmatched. CDR3 sequence: CASSLGGGADTQYF. CDR3 nucleotides: TGTGCCAGCAGCTTGGGCGGGGGGGCAGATACGCAGTATTTT.

The V and J genes are TRBV7-9 and TRBJ1-1, with TRBD1 identical over 9 bases. The germline V gene has CDR1 SEHNR and CDR2 FQNEAQ (reference sequence). Trimming cost V 5 bases and J 1 base; bases outside gene matches: 11. The CDR3 totals 17 residues. CDR3 sequence reads: CASSQNPTGGRNTEAFF. CDR3 sequence (DNA): TGTGCCAGCAGCCAGAACCCAACAGGGGGCCGGAACACTGAAGCTTTCTTT.

The chain couples TRBV6-6 to TRBJ1-3; 7 bases match TRBD1. Trimming took 6 bases from V and 0 from J; bases not matched to a gene: 2. Germline CDR1 and CDR2: MNHNY and SVGAGI (reference sequence). The CDR3 is made up of 14 amino acids. The CDR3 coding sequence is TGTGCCAGCAGAAGACAGGGCTCTGGAAACACCATATATTTT. It translates to CASRRQGSGNTIYF.

The chain joins TRBV5-4 to TRBJ2-3; 11 nucleotides match TRBD2. With V trimmed by 4 bases and J by 4 bases, 8 bases remained unmatched. The CDR3 has 16 amino acids. Germline CDR1 reads SGHNT; CDR2 reads YYREEE (reference sequence). The CDR3 loop is CASSPYSSGRSDTQYF. The CDR3 nucleotides read TGTGCCAGCAGCCCCTACTCTAGCGGGAGGTCAGATACGCAGTATTTT.

The V call is TRBV6-5, the J call TRBJ1-2; TRBD1 is a possible D gene (6 bases). V shed 6 bases and J shed 7 bases, with 15 bases lying between them. This CDR3 is 13 amino acids long. Germline values: CDR1 MNHEY, CDR2 SVGAGI. The CDR3: CASRRDIELGYTF. CDR3 coding DNA: TGTGCCAGCAGGAGGGACATTGAACTTGGCTACACCTTC.

V usage is TRBV18 and J usage is TRBJ2-7; 12 nucleotides agree with TRBD2. In germline, CDR1 is KGHSH, CDR2 LQKENI. With V trimmed by 2 bases and J by 1 base, 3 bases remained unmatched. The CDR3 covers 16 residues. DNA for the CDR3: TGTGCCAGCTCACCAATCACTAGCGGGGGGTCCTACGAGCAGTACTTC. As protein: CASSPITSGGSYEQYF.

This chain connects TRBV7-8 to TRBJ1-1, with D unresolved. V dropped 2 bases and J dropped 3 bases, with 10 bases sitting between them. Per the germline V gene, CDR1 is SGHVS and CDR2 is FQNEAQ. The CDR3 length is 14 residues. CDR3 in amino acids: CASSLPDSDTEAFF. CDR3 DNA: TGTGCCAGCAGCTTACCCGACTCAGACACTGAAGCTTTCTTT.

This sequence joins TRBV28 and TRBJ1-1, with a possible D match to TRBD1 (6 bases). This CDR3 region has 15 residues. CDR1 and CDR2 (germline): MDHEN, SYDVKM. Between the trimmed V and J ends, which lost 7 bases and 0 bases, there was a span of 15 bases. The CDR3 is CASNGGSLMNTEAFF. The CDR3 DNA follows: TGTGCCAGCAATGGGGGCAGCCTCATGAACACTGAAGCTTTCTTT.

The chain couples TRBV4-1 to TRBJ2-3; 9 nucleotides line up with TRBD1. The CDR3 has 21 residues. Unmatched junction bases numbered 20, after V lost 4 bases and J lost 0 bases. The V gene's germline CDR1 is MGHRA and CDR2 YSYEKL. The CDR3 spells CASSPAGHGTGSDQSTDTQYF. The DNA for the CDR3 is TGCGCCAGCAGCCCGGCGGGTCACGGGACAGGGAGCGATCAAAGCACAGATACGCAGTATTTT.

CDR3 protein: CSAMTGREAFF. The DNA of the CDR3 is TGCAGTGCTATGACAGGTCGGGAAGCTTTCTTT. The chain employs TRBV20-1 and TRBJ1-1, with D perhaps matching TRBD1 (6 bases). The germline V and J ends were trimmed by 4 bases and 8 bases, with 11 bases remaining between them. There are 11 residues in the CDR3. Germline V CDR1 and CDR2: DFQATT, SNEGSKA (reference sequence).

The chain recombines TRBV6-1 with TRBJ1-2; 8 nucleotides align to TRBD1. V lost 6 bases and J lost 4; bases outside the gene matches: 7. CDR3 size: 14 residues. Germline assignment: CDR1 MNHNS and CDR2 SASEGT. The CDR3 coding sequence is TGTGCCAGCAGAAGACTCGGACAGGGCTATGGCTACACCTTC. Encoded protein: CASRRLGQGYGYTF.

The rearrangement links TRBV14 to TRBJ1-2; no definite D call. Trimming removed 3 bases from V and 5 bases from J, with 7 bases in between. The germline gives CDR1 SGHDN, CDR2 FVKESK. This CDR3 comprises 12 residues. This chain's CDR3 is CASSQRDYGYTF. The CDR3, as DNA: TGTGCCAGCAGCCAGCGGGATTATGGCTACACCTTC.

The chain carries TRBV7-3 and TRBJ1-1; D uncertain. Germline V lookup: CDR1 SGHTA, CDR2 FQGTGA. V shed 5 bases and J shed 1 base, with 8 bases lying between them. This CDR3 contains 13 residues. The CDR3 spells CASSLGQNTEAFF. The CDR3 DNA sequence: TGTGCCAGCAGCCTTGGGCAGAACACTGAAGCTTTCTTT.

The V gene is TRBV19, the J gene TRBJ2-2; D is perhaps TRBD2 (5 bases). The CDR3 loop spans 15 amino acids. Deletions cut 8 bases from V and 6 bases from J, with 19 bases between. Germline V gene lookup returns CDR1 LNHDA and CDR2 SQIVND (reference sequence). Here the CDR3 DNA reads TGTGCCAGTCGCCCTTGGCGAGGGAATGCCGGGGAGCTGTTTTTT. Translation gives CASRPWRGNAGELFF. Full variable domain (rest looked up from reference TRBV19 and TRBJ2-2): DGGITQSPKYLFRKEGQNVTLSCEQNLNHDAMYWYRQDPGQGLRLIYYSQIVNDFQKGDIAEGYSVSREKKESFPLTVTSAQKNPTAFYLCASRPWRGNAGELFFGEGSRLTVL.

This chain uses TRBV5-5 with TRBJ2-3, with D possibly matching TRBD1 (6 bases). Trimming took off 4 bases at V and 6 bases at J, with 15 bases between the two ends. There are 14 residues in the CDR3. Germline V CDR1 and CDR2: SGHKS, YYEKEE (reference sequence). The CDR3 spells CASSTGQPRDTQYF. The CDR3 DNA reads as TGTGCCAGCAGCACTGGACAGCCTAGGGATACGCAGTATTTT. The full variable domain, completed using reference TRBV5-5 and TRBJ2-3, is DAGVTQSPTHLIKTRGQQVTLRCSPISGHKSVSWYQQVLGQGPQFIFQYYEKEERGRGNFPDRFSARQFPNYSSELNVNALLLGDSALYLCASSTGQPRDTQYFGPGTRLTVL.

The V call is TRBV5-6, the J call TRBJ2-5, with 7 bases matching TRBD1. This CDR3 is 14 amino acids long. J gave up 4 bases and V 6 bases, and 9 bases lay outside the gene matches. Germline V gives CDR1 SGHDT, CDR2 YYEEEE. CDR3 coding DNA: TGTGCCAGCACGATCAGGGGGATGGGAGAGACCCAGTACTTC. Its translation is CASTIRGMGETQYF.

This chain connects TRBV28 to TRBJ1-1, with 9 bases identical to TRBD1. V dropped 2 bases and J dropped 8; count of bases not matched to a gene: 9. The CDR3 is 15 residues long. Germline-derived CDR1 and CDR2 are MDHEN and SYDVKM. The chain's CDR3 is CASSLRAGQGIEAFF. The CDR3 DNA is TGTGCCAGCAGTTTACGGGCCGGACAGGGGATCGAAGCTTTCTTT.

J is TRBJ1-2 and V is TRBV7-9, with 11 bases aligning to TRBD1. Unmatched junction bases numbered 3, after V lost 2 bases and J lost 4 bases. This CDR3 has 15 amino acids. Germline-derived CDR1 and CDR2 are SEHNR and FQNEAQ (reference sequence). CDR3 in DNA: TGTGCCAGCAGCTTAAGGACAGGGGGCTTCTATGGCTACACCTTC. The encoded protein is CASSLRTGGFYGYTF. Filled out from reference TRBV7-9 and TRBJ1-2, the complete variable domain reads DTGVSQNPRHKITKRGQNVTFRCDPISEHNRLYWYRQTLGQGPEFLTYFQNEAQLEKSRLLSDRFSAERPKGSFSTLEIQRTEQGDSAMYLCASSLRTGGFYGYTFGSGTRLTVV.